This T cell receptor (beta chain) is drawn from a study of blood T cell repertoires in COVID-19. The length of the CDR3 is 11 residues. Looked up from germline, CDR1 is MNHNY and CDR2 is SVGAGI (reference sequence). J gave up 6 bases and V 6 bases, and 1 base lay outside the gene matches. Original processing notes: Reference gene primer amplification yielded estimated nucleated cell counts. Sequencing used immunoSEQ multiplex PCR; TCRdb keeps in-frame clones, though not all of them. The D gene and trimming were derived from the DNA, and the V and J assignments and clone size from that table. The top ten clones hold roughly 4.3% of a sample with roughly 20,000 clones, 90% to 95% of them seen once.

The genes are TRBV6-6 and TRBJ2-7, with TRBD1 matching over 8 bases. The receptor comes from a woman in her forties or fifties with active COVID-19. The sequenced sample consisted of peripheral blood. The CDR3 region has the DNA TGTGCCAGCAGCACAGGGGGCGAGCAGTACTTC. It yields the protein CASSTGGEQYF.